The 20 T cell receptor beta chains in this list originate from one sample, sequenced in a study of T cells in Graves' hyperthyroidism and ophthalmopathy. The TCR beta CDR3 regions underwent amplification using RNA transcripts as the source. The TCR CDR3 was amplified in a first-round RT-PCR using the HTBI primer set. TCRdb re-derived calls from the multiplex PCR reads in MiXCR, one entry per CDR3 protein. The sample yields 550,000 to 800,000 distinct CDR3 sequences, 15% to 20% seen once. Source material: blood. Receptor source: a man aged 50-59 years with Graves' hyperthyroidism.

This clonotype appeared a few times. The V gene is TRBV5-1, the J gene TRBJ2-3; 10 bases are a match to TRBD2. Unmatched junction bases numbered 6, after V lost 0 bases and J lost 5 bases. This CDR3 has 16 amino acids. Germline-derived CDR1 and CDR2 are SGHRS and YFSETQ. CDR3: CASSLAAGGPVDTQYF. The CDR3 DNA is TGCGCCAGCAGCTTGGCAGCGGGAGGGCCGGTAGATACGCAGTATTTT.

About this clonotype itself: A much larger clone differs by one base, so this may be a read error. The chain couples TRBV12-3 or TRBV12-4 to TRBJ1-5; D is uncertain. This CDR3 contains 14 residues. Trimming removed 10 bases from V and 0 bases from J, with 13 bases in between. The CDR3 reads CANSHTDSNQPQHF. The DNA of the CDR3 is TGTGCCAACAGCCATACAGATAGCAATCAGCCCCAGCATTTT.

This clonotype has only a few counts. The germline gene is not matched at one end of the junction; a read error may be the cause. The J gene is TRBJ1-3, the V gene TRBV11-2; D gene ambiguous. CDR1 is SGHAT, CDR2 FQNNGV, per germline. This CDR3 is built from 15 residues. CDR3 DNA: TGTGCCAGCAGCTTAGGTCGGAGCTCTGGAAACGCCATATATTTT. Residues: CASSLGRSSGNAIYF.

There are many counts of this clonotype. The chain has TRBV6-2 or TRBV6-3 and TRBJ2-3; 8 bases align to TRBD2. Germline lookup yields CDR1 MNHEY and CDR2 SVGEGT. The CDR3 loop spans 15 amino acids. J lost 4 bases, V lost 1 base, and 4 bases had no gene match. The CDR3 region is CASSYWEAGADTQYF. The DNA for the CDR3 is TGTGCCAGCAGTTACTGGGAAGCGGGAGCAGATACGCAGTATTTT.

V gene TRBV19 combines with J gene TRBJ2-2, with D uncertain. Germline loops: CDR1 LNHDA, CDR2 SQIVND (reference sequence). V dropped 3 bases and J dropped 0 bases, with 8 bases sitting between them. The CDR3 is made up of 15 amino acids. CDR3 region: CASSIGGANTGELFF. CDR3 DNA sequence: TGTGCCAGTAGTATCGGCGGAGCGAACACCGGGGAGCTGTTTTTT.

At least ten counts were recorded for this clonotype. V usage is TRBV18 and J usage is TRBJ2-1; a possible D gene is TRBD1 (6 bases). This CDR3 is 15 amino acids long. The V gene's germline CDR1 is KGHSH and CDR2 LQKENI. V lost 6 bases and J lost 5, with 17 bases in between. CDR3 bases: TGTGCCAGCTCGGCCCTAGGGGGTCGAAACAATGAGCAGTTCTTC. Its translation is CASSALGGRNNEQFF.

The V and J genes are TRBV10-3 and TRBJ2-3; TRBD1 matches 7 bases. After removal of 6 bases from V and 0 bases from J, the junction contained 6 bases not matched to a gene. The CDR3 runs 15 residues. CDR1 and CDR2 from the germline V gene are ENHRY and SYGVKD. This CDR3 is CAISPGQVSTDTQYF. CDR3 in DNA: TGTGCCATCAGCCCAGGACAGGTTAGCACAGATACGCAGTATTTT.

This clonotype has a handful of counts. The V call is TRBV13, the J call TRBJ2-7; no clear D. The germline V gene has CDR1 PRHDT and CDR2 FYEKMQ (reference sequence). CDR3 length equals 17 residues. Trimming took 3 bases from V and 0 from J, leaving 18 bases between them. The CDR3 DNA is TGTGCCAGCAGCTTTAGTAGTCCACGCCACCTCTCCTACGAGCAGTACTTC. The encoded protein is CASSFSSPRHLSYEQYF.

The chain recombines TRBV28 with TRBJ1-5; tentative D call: TRBD1 (6 bases). In germline, CDR1 is MDHEN, CDR2 SYDVKM. CDR3 length equals 15 residues. Between the trimmed V and J ends, which lost 6 bases and 11 bases, there was a span of 23 bases. The CDR3, as DNA: TGTGCCAGCAGATTTGAGGACAGAGATATCATGACCCAGCATTTT. This translates into CASRFEDRDIMTQHF.

This clonotype was seen a few times. V usage is TRBV10-1 and J usage is TRBJ1-1; 8 positions agree with TRBD1. Germline-derived CDR1 and CDR2 are WNHNN and SYGVQD (reference sequence). The CDR3 covers 13 residues. Trimming cost V 7 bases and J 2 bases; bases outside gene matches: 3. The CDR3 DNA reads TGCGCCAGCACCGGACAGGGAAACACTGAAGCTTTCTTT. This encodes CASTGQGNTEAFF.

This clonotype was seen more than once but under ten times. The chain joins TRBV18 to TRBJ1-2; D not resolved. The CDR3 extends over 15 amino acids. Germline assignment: CDR1 KGHSH and CDR2 LQKENI. Trimming pared 6 bases from V and 0 bases from J, leaving 14 bases between. The CDR3 reads CASSINPTPNYGYTF. The CDR3 bases are TGTGCCAGCTCTATAAATCCAACTCCTAACTATGGCTACACCTTC.

This clonotype was found a few times. The V and J genes are TRBV28 and TRBJ2-1, with D tentatively TRBD2 (7 bases). V shed 9 bases and J shed 0 bases, with 15 bases lying between them. Germline loops: CDR1 MDHEN, CDR2 SYDVKM. The CDR3 sequence is 15 residues long. The CDR3 coding sequence is TGTGCCAGTTGGGGAGGGGGAAGCTCCTACAATGAGCAGTTCTTC. Translated: CASWGGGSSYNEQFF.

This clonotype showed up many times. The CDR3 spells CASSQDRLTSGRGRREQYF. Written as DNA, the CDR3 is TGTGCCAGCAGCCAAGACCGTCTGACTAGCGGGAGGGGACGTCGGGAGCAGTACTTC. This rearrangement joins TRBV3-1 to TRBJ2-7; 14 positions agree with TRBD2. The germline V gene has CDR1 LGHDT and CDR2 YNNKEL (reference sequence). CDR3 length: 19 amino acids. V lost 0 bases to trimming and J lost 7 bases; unmatched junction nucleotides: 14.

This clonotype occurred a few times. The chain combines TRBV14 with TRBJ2-4, with no clear D. The CDR3 spans 14 residues. V was shortened by 0 bases and J by 2 bases, with 5 bases between the two germline ends. Looked up from germline, CDR1 is SGHDN and CDR2 is FVKESK. This chain's CDR3 is CASSQELSKNIQYF. The CDR3 nucleotides read TGTGCCAGCAGCCAAGAACTATCCAAAAACATTCAGTACTTC.

In this sample, this clonotype turned up many times. The CDR3 loop reads CASGDYEQYF. The CDR3, as DNA: TGTGCCAGCGGAGACTACGAGCAGTACTTC. This chain joins TRBV6-1 and TRBJ2-7; D is unresolved. Between the trimmed V and J ends, which lost 8 bases and 3 bases, there was a span of 5 bases. The CDR3 runs 10 residues. Germline V gene data show CDR1 as MNHNS and CDR2 as SASEGT.

V gene TRBV27 combines with J gene TRBJ2-7; TRBD1 aligns across 9 bases. The V segment lost 3 bases and the J segment 1 base; nucleotides outside the gene matches: 4. Germline V gene data show CDR1 as MNHEY and CDR2 as SMNVEV (reference sequence). CDR3 length equals 15 residues. CDR3 region: CASSLRGTGSYEQYF. DNA for the CDR3: TGTGCCAGCAGTTTGAGAGGGACAGGGTCCTACGAGCAGTACTTC.

The J gene is TRBJ1-6, the V gene TRBV7-8, with TRBD1 identical over 9 bases. Germline lookup yields CDR1 SGHVS and CDR2 FQNEAQ. The V and J ends lost 8 bases and 4 bases, in that order; junction bases with no gene match: 9. The CDR3 has 16 residues. The CDR3 sequence: CASYPGDRVYNSPLHF. Written as DNA, the CDR3 is TGTGCCAGCTATCCGGGGGACAGGGTTTATAATTCACCCCTCCACTTT.

The chain combines TRBV20-1 with TRBJ2-6; D not resolved. V was clipped by 0 bases and J by 4 bases, with 7 bases between them. Germline-derived CDR1 and CDR2 are DFQATT and SNEGSKA (reference sequence). CDR3 length: 14 residues. The CDR3: CSARDRKGANVLTF. The CDR3 DNA follows: TGCAGTGCTAGAGATCGTAAAGGGGCCAACGTCCTGACTTTC.

This clonotype was observed many times. The chain links TRBV27 to TRBJ2-7; TRBD1 might be the D (5 bases). With 0 bases removed from V and 2 bases from J, the gap between germline ends came to 8 bases. The CDR3 has 14 residues. The germline gives CDR1 MNHEY, CDR2 SMNVEV (reference sequence). DNA of the CDR3: TGTGCCAGCAGTTTATCGGGGCCAACCTACGAGCAGTACTTC. Translated: CASSLSGPTYEQYF.

On this clonotype itself: This could be a read error, since a much larger clone is one nucleotide away. The chain couples TRBV14 to TRBJ2-1; D possibly corresponds to TRBD1 (5 bases). The CDR3 sequence is 15 residues long. Germline V gene data show CDR1 as SGHDN and CDR2 as FVKESK. The CDR3 loop reads CASRHTTEAYNGQFF. In nucleotides, the CDR3 is TGTGCCAGCAGACACACGACAGAGGCCTACAATGGGCAGTTCTTC.